What follows are 10 T cell receptor beta chains derived from one specimen sequenced in a study of T cells after yellow fever vaccination. One entry per CDR3 protein results from TCRdb running MiXCR on the 5' RACE reads. Of approximately 550,000 distinct CDR3 sequences listed, 15% to 20% are singletons. This specimen was PBMCs, taken 15 days after the yellow fever booster vaccination. The source of these receptors is a young man who received the YFV17D yellow fever vaccine.

This clonotype turned up a few times. The CDR3 DNA sequence: TGCAGTGCTTCTGGTTCGTCGCGTTCCTACGAGCAGTACTTC. This gives the protein CSASGSSRSYEQYF. The J gene is TRBJ2-7, the V gene TRBV20-1; no definite D call. From germline, CDR1 is DFQATT and CDR2 SNEGSKA (reference sequence). This CDR3 is 14 amino acids long. The germline V and J ends were trimmed by 5 bases and 1 base, with 15 bases remaining between them.

In its sample, this clonotype was seen a few times. The gene calls are TRBV9 and TRBJ2-3; 9 positions agree with TRBD1. Germline CDR1 SGDLS, CDR2 YYNGEE. CDR3 length: 15 amino acids. V lost 0 bases to trimming and J lost 6 bases; unmatched junction nucleotides: 5. CDR3 amino acids: CASSVEQGAPDTQYF. CDR3 in DNA: TGTGCCAGCAGCGTAGAACAGGGGGCGCCGGATACGCAGTATTTT.

This clonotype appeared a few times. The V and J genes are TRBV24-1 and TRBJ1-5, with D uncertain. The ends were cut back, 5 bases at V and 3 bases at J, with 7 bases in the middle. This CDR3 has 13 amino acids. Germline V gene lookup returns CDR1 KGHDR and CDR2 SFDVKD. The CDR3 DNA reads as TGTGCCACCAGTGCGGGCCTCAATCAGCCCCAGCATTTT. Encoded protein: CATSAGLNQPQHF.

This clonotype came up a few times. The chain is built from TRBV12-3 or TRBV12-4 and TRBJ2-7; 8 nucleotides align to TRBD1. The length of the CDR3 is 12 residues. After removal of 6 bases from V and 7 bases from J, the junction contained 5 bases not matched to a gene. CDR3 amino acids: CASSGRGREQYF. The DNA of the CDR3 is TGTGCCAGCAGCGGCAGGGGGCGAGAGCAGTACTTC.

This clonotype was recorded a few times. V gene TRBV7-2 combines with J gene TRBJ2-3; 16 bases map to TRBD2. The CDR3 totals 16 residues. V lost 2 bases, J lost 13 bases, and 9 bases stayed unmatched. The germline V gene encodes CDR1 SGHTA and CDR2 FQGNSA. The CDR3 nucleotides are TGTGCCAGCAGCTTAAATCAGGGACTAGCGGGAGGGTTGGAGTATTTT. Residues: CASSLNQGLAGGLEYF.

The chain links TRBV7-6 to TRBJ2-2; no definite D call. Trimming pared 0 bases from V and 6 bases from J, leaving 11 bases between. Per germline, CDR1 SGHVS and CDR2 FNYEAQ. The CDR3 contains 15 residues. CDR3 residues: CASSLAPPGSGELFF. DNA for the CDR3: TGTGCCAGCAGCTTAGCGCCGCCAGGTTCCGGGGAGCTGTTTTTT.

The rearrangement links TRBV5-1 to TRBJ2-7; 9 bases match TRBD2. CDR1 is SGHRS and CDR2 is YFSETQ in the germline V gene. This CDR3 has 15 amino acids. After removal of 0 bases from V and 3 bases from J, the junction contained 4 bases not matched to a gene. The chain's CDR3 is CASSLAREGDYEQYF. The CDR3 DNA reads TGCGCCAGCAGCTTGGCGCGGGAGGGGGACTACGAGCAGTACTTC.

This clonotype came up many times. The chain uses TRBV12-3 or TRBV12-4 and TRBJ2-7, with D possibly matching TRBD1 (6 bases). The ends were cut back, 6 bases at V and 3 bases at J, with 9 bases in the middle. This CDR3 spans 12 amino acids. CDR3 region: CASRRQDYEQYF. DNA of the CDR3: TGTGCCAGCAGACGACAGGACTACGAGCAGTACTTC.

The chain recombines TRBV4-3 with TRBJ2-1, with D tentatively TRBD1 (5 bases). This CDR3 comprises 15 residues. Trimming left V 0 bases short and J 4 bases short, with 10 bases between. Germline V gives CDR1 LGHNA, CDR2 YSLEER. The CDR3 loop is CASSQDRGWYNEQFF. CDR3 nucleotides: TGCGCCAGCAGCCAAGATAGGGGCTGGTACAATGAGCAGTTCTTC.

The chain recombines TRBV20-1 with TRBJ2-7, with a possible D match to TRBD2 (5 bases). Germline CDR1 and CDR2: DFQATT and SNEGSKA (reference sequence). The CDR3 consists of 15 residues. The V end lost 3 bases, the J end lost 5 bases, and 20 bases lay between the germline ends. CDR3 DNA: TGCAGTGCTAGCAGGAATCTTGCTAGGACTCACGAGCAGTACTTC. Encoded protein: CSASRNLARTHEQYF.